The 30 T cell receptor beta chains in this list originate from one sample, sequenced in a study of shared clonotypes between healthy human individuals. Generated by immunoSEQ multiplex PCR, the TCRdb table keeps only in-frame clones and is missing some. The top ten clones hold around 0.4% of a sample with a few million clones, approximately 90% of them seen once. Sequencing input: naive CD4+ T cells from PBMCs. The subset denotes: CD45RA+ positively selected. The source of these receptors is a young man in good health. Some clones in this sample may be carry-over from other donors' samples.

The chain combines TRBV1 with TRBJ2-1; TRBD2, the table's D call, was not compared with the DNA. TRBV1 constitutes a pseudogene. The CDR3 sequence is 15 residues long. The CDR3 DNA reads TGCACCAGCAGCCAATCCATATCCAAGCGGGAGGCCCAGTTCTTC. Protein: CTSSQSISKREAQFF.

The chain has TRBV7-7 and TRBJ2-7; D call uncertain. CDR1 is SSHAT and CDR2 is FNYEAQ in the germline V gene (reference sequence). This CDR3 has 13 amino acids. V was cut by 5 bases and J by 6 bases, with 14 bases left in between. As DNA, the CDR3 is TGTGCCAGCAGCGAGCGCCTGGGTCTCGAGCAGTACTTC. This codes for CASSERLGLEQYF.

Only one count was recorded for this clone. This rearrangement joins TRBV2 to TRBJ2-4; D is unclear. This CDR3 comprises 12 residues. The V gene lost 2 bases and the J gene lost 13 bases, with 12 bases spanning the gap. Germline assignment: CDR1 SNHLY and CDR2 FYNNEI. CDR3 nucleotide sequence: TGTGCCAGCAGTGAACGGTGGGGTTTGCAGTACTTC. This sequence encodes CASSERWGLQYF. The full variable domain, completed using reference TRBV2 and TRBJ2-4, is EPEVTQTPSHQVTQMGQEVILRCVPISNHLYFYWYRQILGQKVEFLVSFYNNEISEKSEIFDDQFSVERPDGSNFTLKIRSTKLEDSAMYFCASSERWGLQYFGAGTRLSVL.

This chain uses TRBV5-5 with TRBJ2-7, with D perhaps matching TRBD1 (5 bases). The CDR3 covers 13 residues. CDR1 and CDR2 (germline): SGHKS, YYEKEE (reference sequence). V dropped 1 base and J dropped 6 bases, with 11 bases sitting between them. CDR3 in DNA: TGTGCCAGCAGCTTGACAGGTACGGGCGAGCAGTACTTC. Translating it yields CASSLTGTGEQYF.

The chain couples TRBV5-1 to TRBJ1-1; no reliable D call. Trimming removed 2 bases at V and 2 bases at J, with 7 bases between. CDR1 and CDR2 from the germline V gene are SGHRS and YFSETQ. CDR3 length: 13 amino acids. The CDR3, as DNA: TGCGCCAGCAGCTTTGACATAAACACTGAAGCTTTCTTT. Encoded protein: CASSFDINTEAFF.

The rearrangement uses TRBV5-1 and TRBJ1-1; D unresolved. CDR3 length equals 15 residues. Germline CDR1 and CDR2: SGHRS and YFSETQ. Trimming removed 4 bases from V and 3 bases from J, with 16 bases in between. The CDR3: CASSPGRAHDTEAFF. The DNA for the CDR3 is TGCGCCAGCAGCCCAGGACGGGCCCATGACACTGAAGCTTTCTTT.

The chain joins TRBV18 to TRBJ1-2; 10 bases match TRBD1. This CDR3 has 14 residues. V shed 3 bases and J 8 bases; nucleotides not matched to a gene: 6. Germline V gives CDR1 KGHSH, CDR2 LQKENI. The CDR3 sequence: CASSPSRDRGGYTF. The CDR3 DNA is TGTGCCAGCTCACCGTCCCGGGACAGGGGAGGCTACACCTTC.

The chain recombines TRBV5-6 with TRBJ2-7; 7 bases fit TRBD1. CDR1 is SGHDT, CDR2 YYEEEE, per germline. The CDR3 contains 8 residues. CDR3 coding DNA: TGTGCCAGCAGCTTACAGGGGGTC. Protein product: CASSLQGV.

The chain combines TRBV2 with TRBJ1-5; a weak D match, TRBD1 (5 bases). In germline, CDR1 is SNHLY, CDR2 FYNNEI. CDR3 length: 15 residues. V lost 7 bases, J lost 6 bases, and 19 bases lay in between. The CDR3 DNA reads as TGTGCCAGCACGCGGGACGGAGGGCCGGCTCAGCCCCAGCATTTT. It translates to CASTRDGGPAQPQHF.

V and J are TRBV5-1 and TRBJ2-3, with TRBD2 matching 9 bases. This CDR3 has 15 residues. The germline V gene has CDR1 SGHRS and CDR2 YFSETQ. Trimming at V came to 5 bases and at J to 3 bases, leaving 7 bases not matched to a gene. The CDR3: CASRLRLAATDTQYF. Written as DNA, the CDR3 is TGCGCCAGCAGACTCCGACTAGCGGCAACAGATACGCAGTATTTT. Full variable domain (rest looked up from reference TRBV5-1 and TRBJ2-3): KAGVTQTPRYLIKTRGQQVTLSCSPISGHRSVSWYQQTPGQGLQFLFEYFSETQRNKGNFPGRFSGRQFSNSRSEMNVSTLELGDSALYLCASRLRLAATDTQYFGPGTRLTVL.

The chain links TRBV28 to TRBJ2-1; no definite D call. Trimming stripped 4 bases from V and 0 bases from J, with 13 bases between. CDR1 is MDHEN and CDR2 is SYDVKM in the germline V gene. The CDR3 covers 16 residues. In DNA form, the CDR3 reads TGTGCCAGCAGTTCATATGCGGCCAACTCCTACAATGAGCAGTTCTTC. Protein sequence: CASSSYAANSYNEQFF.

The rearrangement joins TRBV11-1 to TRBJ1-1; D unresolved. Germline CDR1 is SGHAT and CDR2 is FQDESV (reference sequence). The germline V and J ends were trimmed by 0 bases and 4 bases, with 9 bases remaining between them. The CDR3 sequence is 14 residues long. In nucleotides, the CDR3 is TGTGCCAGCAGCTTAGCCCTCGTGGGCACTGAAGCTTTCTTT. This translates into CASSLALVGTEAFF.

To note about this clone: This same CDR3 is encoded by further DNA sequences in the sample. This CDR3 reads CASSVASGGYTF. CDR3 nucleotides: TGTGCCAGCAGCGTAGCCTCCGGTGGCTACACCTTC. The V gene is TRBV9, the J gene TRBJ1-2; D unresolved. This CDR3 is 12 amino acids long. Germline CDR1 SGDLS, CDR2 YYNGEE. V dropped 0 bases and J dropped 7 bases, with 7 bases sitting between them.

V and J are TRBV18 and TRBJ1-2; no firm D call. CDR1 and CDR2 (germline): KGHSH, LQKENI. This CDR3 contains 13 residues. Trimming removed 5 bases at V and 0 bases at J, with 7 bases between. The CDR3 here is CASSSGPNYGYTF. The CDR3 nucleotides read TGTGCCAGCTCATCAGGTCCTAACTATGGCTACACCTTC. The full variable domain, in which reference TRBV18 and TRBJ1-2 provide the parts outside the CDR3, is NAGVMQNPRHLVRRRGQEARLRCSPMKGHSHVYWYRQLPEEGLKFMVYLQKENIIDESGMPKERFSAEFPKEGPSILRIQQVVRGDSAAYFCASSSGPNYGYTFGSGTRLTVV.

The chain uses TRBV7-8 and TRBJ2-1; D uncertain. V gave up 1 base and J gave up 3 bases, with 10 bases separating them. Per germline, CDR1 SGHVS and CDR2 FQNEAQ. The CDR3 consists of 15 residues. The CDR3 bases are TGTGCCAGCAGCTTAGGGTGGCAAGACTACAATGAGCAGTTCTTC. It translates to CASSLGWQDYNEQFF.

The V and J genes are TRBV5-6 and TRBJ2-5; the match to TRBD1 covers 9 bases. The V segment lost 4 bases and the J segment 5 bases; nucleotides outside the gene matches: 6. Germline V gives CDR1 SGHDT, CDR2 YYEEEE. The length of the CDR3 is 14 residues. The CDR3 DNA reads TGTGCCAGCAGCCCGGGACAGGGCGGGGAGACCCAGTACTTC. Amino acid sequence: CASSPGQGGETQYF.

The chain uses TRBV18 and TRBJ1-1, with 8 bases identical to TRBD1. There are 16 residues in the CDR3. Per germline, CDR1 KGHSH and CDR2 LQKENI. J lost 0 bases, V lost 3 bases, and 6 bases had no gene match. The CDR3 DNA follows: TGTGCCAGCTCACCCTACAGGGGGGAGGTGAACACTGAAGCTTTCTTT. Translation gives CASSPYRGEVNTEAFF. Variable domain in full (rest from reference TRBV18 and TRBJ1-1): NAGVMQNPRHLVRRRGQEARLRCSPMKGHSHVYWYRQLPEEGLKFMVYLQKENIIDESGMPKERFSAEFPKEGPSILRIQQVVRGDSAAYFCASSPYRGEVNTEAFFGQGTRLTVV.

The rearrangement uses TRBV7-2 and TRBJ2-7; TRBD2 is a possible D gene (5 bases). V gave up 5 bases and J gave up 3 bases, with 14 bases separating them. This CDR3 has 14 residues. Germline V gene lookup returns CDR1 SGHTA and CDR2 FQGNSA. The CDR3 coding sequence is TGTGCCAGCAGCGTCCGCACTAGGGACTACGAGCAGTACTTC. This codes for CASSVRTRDYEQYF.

Note on this clone: Other nucleotide sequences from this sample produce the same CDR3. The chain has TRBV7-3 and TRBJ2-7; 10 nucleotides agree with TRBD2. CDR3 length: 14 residues. Germline-derived CDR1 and CDR2 are SGHTA and FQGTGA. After removal of 4 bases from V and 1 base from J, the junction contained 1 base not matched to a gene. The CDR3: CASSSSGSSYEQYF. The CDR3 DNA follows: TGTGCCAGCAGCTCTAGCGGGAGTTCCTACGAGCAGTACTTC. Full variable domain (missing parts from reference TRBV7-3 and TRBJ2-7): GAGVSQTPSNKVTEKGKYVELRCDPISGHTALYWYRQSLGQGPEFLIYFQGTGAADDSGLPNDRFFAVRPEGSVSTLKIQRTERGDSAVYLCASSSSGSSYEQYFGPGTRLTVT.

The chain uses TRBV2 and TRBJ2-1, with 11 bases aligning to TRBD2. With V trimmed by 6 bases and J by 12 bases, 7 bases remained unmatched. Germline V gene data show CDR1 as SNHLY and CDR2 as FYNNEI. CDR3 length equals 13 residues. This CDR3 reads CASRETSGMAQFF. The CDR3, as DNA: TGTGCCAGCAGGGAGACTAGCGGGATGGCGCAGTTCTTC.

This clone was detected only a few times. The V gene is TRBV11-2, the J gene TRBJ2-1; possibly TRBD1 or TRBD2 for D (5 bases each). CDR1 is SGHAT and CDR2 is FQNNGV in the germline V gene. Trimming removed 5 bases from V and 10 bases from J, with 18 bases in between. The CDR3 sequence is 14 residues long. The CDR3 here is CASSPAGVRGEQFF. In nucleotides, the CDR3 is TGTGCCAGCAGCCCGGCCGGCGTGAGGGGCGAGCAGTTCTTC.

The gene calls are TRBV2 and TRBJ2-2; 9 bases agree with TRBD1. The CDR3 is 16 residues long. V lost 6 bases and J lost 3; bases outside the gene matches: 8. In germline, CDR1 is SNHLY, CDR2 FYNNEI. CDR3 sequence: CASRTRDRAHTGELFF. CDR3 sequence (DNA): TGTGCCAGCAGGACCCGGGACAGGGCCCACACCGGGGAGCTGTTTTTT.

The V and J genes are TRBV6-1 and TRBJ2-7, with 7 bases identical to TRBD1. From germline, CDR1 is MNHNS and CDR2 SASEGT. This CDR3 has 14 residues. The trim removed 7 bases at V and 5 bases at J, leaving 11 bases unmatched. The CDR3 sequence: CASNRRQGTDEQYF. The CDR3 DNA follows: TGTGCCAGCAACCGTCGACAGGGAACGGACGAGCAGTACTTC.

V and J are TRBV5-1 and TRBJ2-7; 12 bases fit TRBD2. J was trimmed by 7 bases and V by 1 base; bases with no gene match: 6. This CDR3 has 15 residues. CDR1 is SGHRS and CDR2 is YFSETQ in the germline V gene. CDR3 sequence (DNA): TGCGCCAGCAGCTTGCTAGCGGGAGGGCCTGGAGAGCAGTACTTC. This gives the protein CASSLLAGGPGEQYF.

The chain links TRBV11-2 to TRBJ2-1; D is perhaps TRBD2 (6 bases). CDR3 size: 16 residues. Germline-derived CDR1 and CDR2 are SGHAT and FQNNGV. Trimming left V 2 bases short and J 0 bases short, with 11 bases between. Here the CDR3 reads CASSLPSGSSYNEQFF. As DNA, the CDR3 is TGTGCCAGCAGCTTACCATCCGGGAGCTCCTACAATGAGCAGTTCTTC.

V usage is TRBV27 and J usage is TRBJ2-1, with TRBD2 identical over 10 bases. There are 16 residues in the CDR3. With 8 bases clipped from V and 7 bases from J, the junction kept 14 bases outside the gene matches. Per the germline V gene, CDR1 is MNHEY and CDR2 is SMNVEV (reference sequence). The DNA of the CDR3 is TGTGCCAGCGCATCGACGCAACTAGCGGGAAGGAATGAGCAGTTCTTC. Translation gives CASASTQLAGRNEQFF.

The chain is built from TRBV5-4 and TRBJ2-3, with TRBD2 matching over 7 bases. Germline CDR1 SGHNT, CDR2 YYREEE (reference sequence). J lost 1 base, V lost 4 bases, and 6 bases had no gene match. The CDR3 runs to 15 residues. The CDR3 DNA sequence: TGTGCCAGCAGCCAAACTAGCGTTGGCACAGATACGCAGTATTTT. It translates to CASSQTSVGTDTQYF.

The chain carries TRBV7-2 and TRBJ2-7, with 14 positions matching TRBD2. With 6 bases clipped from V and 6 bases from J, the junction kept 4 bases outside the gene matches. The CDR3 consists of 14 residues. Per the germline V gene, CDR1 is SGHTA and CDR2 is FQGNSA. The CDR3 protein is CASRSGTSGSEQYF. CDR3 in DNA: TGTGCCAGCAGGTCCGGGACTAGCGGGAGCGAGCAGTACTTC.

The gene calls are TRBV6-1 and TRBJ2-7; 12 nucleotides match TRBD2. Germline V gene lookup returns CDR1 MNHNS and CDR2 SASEGT. With 4 bases clipped from V and 4 bases from J, the junction kept 2 bases outside the gene matches. CDR3 size: 14 residues. CDR3 nucleotide sequence: TGTGCCAGCAGTGTAGGACTAGCGGGATACGAGCAGTACTTC. Translation gives CASSVGLAGYEQYF.

The V and J genes are TRBV27 and TRBJ2-1; the D is unclear. Germline-derived CDR1 and CDR2 are MNHEY and SMNVEV (reference sequence). V was cut by 6 bases and J by 5 bases, with 11 bases left in between. CDR3 length equals 13 residues. The CDR3: CASSPGPHNEQFF. The CDR3 DNA is TGTGCCAGCAGCCCAGGACCTCACAATGAGCAGTTCTTC.